The clone carrying this T cell receptor beta chain occurred a few times. Its antigen is unknown. This entry comes from a study of CD8+CD57+ T cells in acquired aplastic anemia. Between the trimmed V and J ends, which lost 3 bases and 4 bases, there was a span of 15 bases. Germline CDR1 DFQATT, CDR2 SNEGSKA (reference sequence). CDR3 length: 14 residues. Study outcomes and limitations: Some 31 shared CD8+ CDR3s appeared highly expressed within patients' immunodominant clones.

The study profiled TCR beta VDJ and CDR3 using genomic DNA as template. TCRdb ran MiXCR on the reads and lists one entry per CDR3 protein. The sample contains 450,000 to 550,000 distinct CDR3 sequences, around 30% of which appear only once. Patients chosen for sequencing had CD8+CD57+ cells that had expanded, as shown by flow cytometry. The chain employs TRBV20-1 and TRBJ1-2; possibly TRBD1 for D (6 bases). Sequencing was carried out using sorted CD4+, CD8+, or CD8+CD57+ T cells (not recorded which) from PBMCs. This receptor was identified in a human donor with aplastic anemia. CDR3 sequence: CSASRDTKFYGYTF. The CDR3 coding sequence is TGCAGTGCTAGTCGGGACACTAAATTCTATGGCTACACCTTC.